Below, one T cell receptor (beta chain) is given with its context. The data were obtained in a study of patients and donors after allogeneic stem cell transplantation. TCRdb re-called the RT-PCR reads through MiXCR, storing one row per CDR3 protein. This table holds over 400,000 distinct CDR3 sequences, 16% found once. CDR1 and CDR2 from the germline V gene are DFQATT and SNEGSKA (reference sequence). The V and J ends lost 2 bases and 9 bases respectively, with 17 bases between them. This CDR3 has 15 residues. The V call is TRBV20-1, the J call TRBJ1-6; D gene uncertain. The clonotype was recovered from a human donor who was either an allogeneic HSCT recipient or a stem cell or donor lymphocyte infusion donor (not recorded which). It is not recorded whose cells these are; they may come from a transplant donor. Sequencing was performed on blood, either unsorted or a sorted T cell fraction (not recorded which). CDR3 bases: TGCAGTGCTAGACCCCTAGCAGGCTTAGGTTCACCCCTCCACTTT. It translates to CSARPLAGLGSPLHF.